This TCR beta chain was recorded in a study of cytomegalovirus exposure and HLA in healthy donors. Healthy individuals who donated bone marrow served as the donors. The PCR made use of 60 Vbeta and 13 Jbeta primers. TCRdb's copy holds only in-frame clones and misses some; the assay was immunoSEQ multiplex PCR. Of roughly 250,000 clones in the sample, roughly 81% were seen once. The study's findings and limits: When a later analysis was performed, an Asian-associated ancestry cluster reportedly had fewer N-insertions than the roughly 730-donor mean. Most sequenced TCRs were rare (though some public TCRs occurred in many donors).

To note about this clone: Its antigen is not identified.

In germline, CDR1 is SGHDT, CDR2 YYEEEE. The CDR3 contains 15 residues. Germline trimming cut 2 bases from V and 2 bases from J; bases unmatched to any gene: 2. The source of this sequence is a middle-aged woman in good health and CMV-seropositive. Sequencing was carried out using PBMCs. The chain employs TRBV5-6 and TRBJ2-7; the match to TRBD2 covers 12 bases. The CDR3 reads CASSFGLAGPYEQYF. The CDR3 DNA follows: TGTGCCAGCAGCTTCGGACTAGCGGGGCCCTACGAGCAGTACTTC.